One and the same sample provided the 4 T cell receptor beta chains below, sequenced in a study of blood T cells in healthy people across ages. Primed by a sample-barcoded 5' primer and a J-beta primer mix, a second PCR proceeded for about 6 to 11 cycles. TCRdb independently ran MiXCR on the 5' RACE reads; one entry per CDR3 protein. The table has more than 650,000 distinct CDR3 sequences, about 55% seen once. The source material was blood. Source of these receptors: an elderly man in good health.

The chain couples TRBV5-5 to TRBJ2-7; D is unresolved. This CDR3 is built from 12 residues. Germline loops: CDR1 SGHKS, CDR2 YYEKEE (reference sequence). Deletions cut 3 bases from V and 5 bases from J, with 9 bases between. The DNA of the CDR3 is TGTGCCAGCAGCTCCCTCCCCAACGAGCAGTACTTC. Protein: CASSSLPNEQYF.

This chain links TRBV20-1 with TRBJ2-7; D could derive from TRBD1 or TRBD2 (5 bases each). The germline V gene encodes CDR1 DFQATT and CDR2 SNEGSKA (reference sequence). V shed 6 bases and J shed 0 bases, with 24 bases lying between them. CDR3 length: 17 amino acids. The CDR3 spells CSALKPGPRLTSYEQYF. The CDR3 nucleotides are TGCAGTGCCCTAAAGCCGGGACCACGACTTACCTCCTACGAGCAGTACTTC.

This clonotype came up a few times. The V gene is TRBV20-1, the J gene TRBJ2-7; D is possibly TRBD2 (6 bases). The J call may be wrong; the DNA end is better matched by TRBJ2-5. The CDR3 spans 13 residues. Germline assignment: CDR1 DFQATT and CDR2 SNEGSKA (reference sequence). The CDR3 bases are TGCAGTGCTAGCTGGGGGAGGAGAGAGACCCAGTACTTC. Translation: CSASWGRRETQYF.

The V and J genes are TRBV5-1 and TRBJ1-1; 9 nucleotides agree with TRBD1. Unmatched junction bases numbered 7, after V lost 7 bases and J lost 6 bases. Per germline, CDR1 SGHRS and CDR2 YFSETQ. The CDR3 has 13 amino acids. The CDR3 bases are TGCGCCAGCCGGAGGACAGGGGCCCCTGAAGCTTTCTTT. As protein: CASRRTGAPEAFF.